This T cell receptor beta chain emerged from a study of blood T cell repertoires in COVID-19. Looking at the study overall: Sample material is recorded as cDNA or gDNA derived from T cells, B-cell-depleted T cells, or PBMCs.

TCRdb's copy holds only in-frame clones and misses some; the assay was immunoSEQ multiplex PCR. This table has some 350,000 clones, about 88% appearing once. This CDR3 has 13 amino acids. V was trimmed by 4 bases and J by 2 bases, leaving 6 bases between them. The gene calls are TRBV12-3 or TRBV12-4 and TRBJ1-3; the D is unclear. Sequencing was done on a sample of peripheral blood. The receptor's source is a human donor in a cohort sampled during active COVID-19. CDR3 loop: CASSYTAGNTIYF. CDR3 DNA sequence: TGTGCCAGCAGTTATACTGCTGGAAACACCATATATTTT.